Listed here are 27 T cell receptor beta chains from one sample, sequenced in a study of T-cell memory formation after mild COVID-19. One entry per CDR3 protein, called by TCRdb with MiXCR from the 5' RACE reads. The sample has some 82,000 distinct CDR3 sequences; around 13% are singletons. Material: PBMCs or a T cell subset sorted from them (not recorded which). Every receptor here comes from a man aged 18 to 29 who had mild COVID-19 (a few samples of this study predate the infection). Cell type and time point are not known.

The V and J genes are TRBV4-1 and TRBJ1-2; maybe TRBD1 (6 bases). CDR1 is MGHRA and CDR2 is YSYEKL in the germline V gene. V lost 6 bases and J 4 bases, leaving 15 bases between the germline ends. The CDR3 has 14 residues. The DNA of the CDR3 is TGCGCCAGCAGGTTATCGGACAGTTCCTATGGCTACACCTTC. It is translated as CASRLSDSSYGYTF.

Worth noting for this clonotype: A much larger clone sits a single nucleotide away, making a read error possible. V gene TRBV7-9 combines with J gene TRBJ2-3, with a weak D call TRBD1 (6 bases). CDR1 is SEHNR and CDR2 is FQNEAQ in the germline V gene (reference sequence). The CDR3 covers 15 residues. CDR3 bases: TGTGCCAGCAGCGCCCGGACAGTTAGCACAGATACGAAGTATTTT. It yields the protein CASSARTVSTDTKYF.

This clonotype was found a few times. The chain uses TRBV3-1 and TRBJ2-2; no clear D gene. The CDR3 extends over 15 amino acids. Germline lookup yields CDR1 LGHDT and CDR2 YNNKEL (reference sequence). Trimming left V 1 base short and J 2 bases short, with 8 bases between. CDR3 sequence reads: CASSQGTFNTGELFF. In DNA form, the CDR3 reads TGTGCCAGCAGCCAAGGGACCTTTAACACCGGGGAGCTGTTTTTT.

This clonotype was recorded many times. This chain joins TRBV20-1 and TRBJ2-3; D is ambiguous. The ends were cut back, 1 base at V and 2 bases at J, with 22 bases in the middle. This CDR3 spans 18 amino acids. The germline CDR1 and CDR2 sequences are DFQATT and SNEGSKA (reference sequence). The CDR3, as DNA: TGCAGTGCTAGAGCTCTAGAAGTGAGCGTCTATCCCACAGATACGCAGTATTTT. Translated, it gives CSARALEVSVYPTDTQYF.

This chain links TRBV29-1 with TRBJ1-2, with a possible D match to TRBD1 (6 bases). The CDR3 runs to 13 residues. V lost 5 bases to trimming and J lost 2 bases, with 12 bases between them. CDR1 and CDR2 (germline): SQVTM, ANQGSEA. Here the CDR3 DNA reads TGCAGCGTTAAGGACAGCGTAAACTATGGCTACACCTTC. It translates to CSVKDSVNYGYTF.

The gene calls are TRBV12-3 or TRBV12-4 and TRBJ2-3; 9 bases are a match to TRBD1. J gave up 5 bases and V 4 bases, and 13 bases lay outside the gene matches. The CDR3 loop spans 17 amino acids. The CDR3 DNA follows: TGTGCCAGCAGTTCCACCGACAGGGGGTCTTCGGGAGATACGCAGTATTTT. Encoded protein: CASSSTDRGSSGDTQYF.

This clonotype was counted a few times. The gene calls are TRBV7-9 and TRBJ2-7, with D possibly being TRBD1 (6 bases). This CDR3 region has 13 residues. The ends were cut back, 5 bases at V and 3 bases at J, with 11 bases in the middle. Germline CDR1 reads SEHNR; CDR2 reads FQNEAQ (reference sequence). The CDR3 sequence is CASSHDRLYEQYV. DNA of the CDR3: TGTGCCAGCAGCCACGACAGGCTCTACGAGCAGTACGTC.

The genes are TRBV20-1 and TRBJ2-1; 12 bases map to TRBD2. Germline V gene sequence: CDR1 DFQATT, CDR2 SNEGSKA (reference sequence). The CDR3 contains 13 residues. This CDR3 is CRPSGGALNEQFF. CDR3 in DNA: TGCAGACCTAGCGGGGGGGCCTTAAATGAGCAGTTCTTC.

The table lists this clonotype with a few counts. J is TRBJ2-1 and V is TRBV20-1; the D is unclear. CDR1 and CDR2 from the germline V gene are DFQATT and SNEGSKA (reference sequence). The CDR3 contains 16 residues. Trimming removed 3 bases from V and 0 bases from J, with 15 bases in between. CDR3 in DNA: TGCAGTGCTAGTCCTACACCAGATAGCTCCTACAATGAGCAGTTCTTC. Translated: CSASPTPDSSYNEQFF.

This clonotype was counted only a few times. The chain combines TRBV6-6 with TRBJ2-7; maybe TRBD1 (5 bases). The CDR3 consists of 13 residues. Germline V gene data show CDR1 as MNHNY and CDR2 as SVGAGI (reference sequence). V dropped 7 bases and J dropped 2 bases, with 12 bases sitting between them. The CDR3, as DNA: TGTGCCAGCACCGGACATCGGACCTACGAGCAGTACGTC. Protein sequence: CASTGHRTYEQYV.

This clonotype occurred a few times. The chain employs TRBV25-1 and TRBJ2-7, with no clear D. V was trimmed by 3 bases and J by 3 bases, leaving 3 bases between them. The CDR3 has 11 amino acids. Looked up from germline, CDR1 is MGHDK and CDR2 is SYGVNS. CDR3 DNA sequence: TGTGCCAGCAGTGACCGCTACGAGCAGTACGTC. Protein: CASSDRYEQYV.

This clonotype turned up a few times. This chain uses TRBV27 with TRBJ1-5, with TRBD1 matching over 10 bases. The V gene end was trimmed by 3 bases and the J gene end by 5 bases; junction bases not matched to a gene: 1. Germline CDR1 is MNHEY and CDR2 is SMNVEV (reference sequence). CDR3 length: 14 amino acids. CDR3 loop: CASSLGQGHQPQHF. In DNA, the CDR3 is TGTGCCAGCAGTTTGGGACAGGGGCATCAGCCCCAGCATTTT.

This clonotype was recorded many times. CDR3 DNA sequence: TGCGCCAGCAGCTTGGAGCACGGTACCTACGAGCAGTACTTC. It encodes CASSLEHGTYEQYF. This chain connects TRBV5-1 to TRBJ2-7; no reliable D call. V was clipped by 0 bases and J by 2 bases, with 9 bases between them. The CDR3 extends over 14 amino acids. The V gene's germline CDR1 is SGHRS and CDR2 YFSETQ.

This chain joins TRBV4-1 and TRBJ2-2; D not resolved. The V gene's germline CDR1 is MGHRA and CDR2 YSYEKL. The length of the CDR3 is 14 residues. Trimming removed 1 base from V and 3 bases from J, with 6 bases in between. The CDR3 is CASSQALDTGELFF. The CDR3 nucleotides are TGCGCCAGCAGCCAAGCATTGGACACCGGGGAGCTGTTTTTT.

This chain connects TRBV7-2 to TRBJ1-2; 7 bases line up with TRBD1. This CDR3 is built from 14 residues. Germline loops: CDR1 SGHTA, CDR2 FQGNSA. V lost 4 bases, J lost 6 bases, and 8 bases stayed unmatched. The CDR3 bases are TGTGCCAGCAGCTCCAGGGGGGCCGCGGATGGCTACACCTTC. As protein: CASSSRGAADGYTF.

This clonotype turned up a few times. This sequence joins TRBV7-2 and TRBJ2-7; the D is unclear. This CDR3 is 14 amino acids long. V shed 6 bases and J shed 0 bases, with 12 bases lying between them. Germline-derived CDR1 and CDR2 are SGHTA and FQGNSA. Here the CDR3 DNA reads TGTGCCAGCAGTGACACCCCGGGCTCCTACGAGCAGTACTTC. Translation gives CASSDTPGSYEQYF.

This sequence joins TRBV20-1 and TRBJ2-3, with D maybe TRBD2 (7 bases). The CDR3 runs to 18 residues. Germline CDR1 and CDR2: DFQATT and SNEGSKA (reference sequence). Trimming cost V 4 bases and J 0 bases, with 23 bases left between them. The CDR3 spells CSATRGGPASLSTDTQYF. CDR3 in DNA: TGCAGTGCTACCCGCGGGGGCCCCGCCTCTCTGAGCACAGATACGCAGTATTTT.

The J gene is TRBJ1-1, the V gene TRBV4-2; TRBD1 matches at 10 bases. Germline CDR1 LGHNA, CDR2 YNFKEQ. This CDR3 spans 15 amino acids. V shed 1 base and J 6 bases; nucleotides not matched to a gene: 5. The CDR3 DNA reads TGTGCCAGCAGCCAAGTCCCCGGGACAGGGGCTGAAGCTTTCTTT. Encoded protein: CASSQVPGTGAEAFF.

This clonotype was recorded a few times. This chain uses TRBV24-1 with TRBJ2-2; a weak D match, TRBD1 (5 bases). Trimming removed 4 bases from V and 3 bases from J, with 8 bases in between. This CDR3 spans 14 amino acids. Looked up from germline, CDR1 is KGHDR and CDR2 is SFDVKD. CDR3 sequence (DNA): TGTGCCACCAGTGAAGGCAGGGACACCGGGGAGCTGTTTTTT. Translated: CATSEGRDTGELFF.

This chain joins TRBV5-5 and TRBJ1-2; the match to TRBD1 covers 9 bases. The CDR3 contains 15 residues. Germline trimming cut 2 bases from V and 0 bases from J; bases unmatched to any gene: 2. The germline gives CDR1 SGHKS, CDR2 YYEKEE (reference sequence). The CDR3 coding sequence is TGTGCCAGCAGCTTTTGGACAGGGGCTAACTATGGCTACACCTTC. Translated: CASSFWTGANYGYTF.

This clonotype turned up a few times. This chain joins TRBV6-5 and TRBJ2-7; 9 nucleotides align to TRBD1. After removal of 5 bases from V and 4 bases from J, the junction contained 6 bases not matched to a gene. CDR1 is MNHEY, CDR2 SVGAGI, per germline. CDR3 length equals 14 residues. The CDR3 protein is CASSPGTGKYEQYV. The CDR3 bases are TGTGCCAGCAGTCCCGGGACAGGGAAATACGAGCAGTACGTC.

This clonotype appeared many times. V usage is TRBV4-1 and J usage is TRBJ2-7, with 7 nucleotides matching TRBD1. The CDR3 runs to 17 residues. The V gene's germline CDR1 is MGHRA and CDR2 YSYEKL. The V gene end was trimmed by 3 bases and the J gene end by 2 bases; junction bases not matched to a gene: 13. Here the CDR3 DNA reads TGCGCCAGCAGCCAGATGGGGGCCGGGACAGATCCCTACGAGCAGTACTTC. This gives the protein CASSQMGAGTDPYEQYF.

This sequence joins TRBV7-9 and TRBJ1-1; D gene uncertain. Germline V gene sequence: CDR1 SEHNR, CDR2 FQNEAQ (reference sequence). The V end was cut by 7 bases, the J end by 1 base, with 7 bases between. This CDR3 region has 12 residues. The CDR3, as DNA: TGTGCCAGCAAACAGACGAACACTGAAGCTTTCTTT. Protein sequence: CASKQTNTEAFF.

This clonotype was detected only a few times. J is TRBJ1-2 and V is TRBV20-1, with D possibly being TRBD1 (6 bases). V gave up 0 bases and J gave up 2 bases, with 10 bases separating them. Germline CDR1 and CDR2: DFQATT and SNEGSKA (reference sequence). CDR3 length: 14 residues. CDR3 residues: CSARDMDRNYGYTF. The CDR3 DNA reads TGCAGTGCTAGAGATATGGACAGAAACTATGGCTACACCTTC.

This clonotype was detected only a few times. The chain carries TRBV28 and TRBJ2-7, with 7 bases fitting TRBD2. The CDR3 totals 14 residues. Per the germline V gene, CDR1 is MDHEN and CDR2 is SYDVKM. The trim removed 2 bases at V and 5 bases at J, leaving 6 bases unmatched. CDR3 coding DNA: TGTGCCAGCAGTTTACAGGGCGGGGGTCACGAGCAGTACGTC. Amino acids: CASSLQGGGHEQYV.

This clonotype has a handful of counts. The V call is TRBV9, the J call TRBJ2-1; 13 bases match TRBD2. The CDR3 contains 15 residues. CDR1 and CDR2 from the germline V gene are SGDLS and YYNGEE. Trimming at V came to 0 bases and at J to 8 bases, leaving 2 bases not matched to a gene. The CDR3 nucleotides read TGTGCCAGCAGCGTAGGAACTAGCGGGGGGGATGAGCAGTTCTTC. Protein sequence: CASSVGTSGGDEQFF.

This clonotype occurred many times. V and J are TRBV7-9 and TRBJ2-1; no clear D. The V end lost 5 bases, the J end lost 8 bases, and 7 bases lay between the germline ends. The germline CDR1 and CDR2 sequences are SEHNR and FQNEAQ (reference sequence). This CDR3 contains 11 residues. As DNA, the CDR3 is TGTGCCAGCAGCCCTGTGCATGAGCAGTTCTTC. This gives the protein CASSPVHEQFF.